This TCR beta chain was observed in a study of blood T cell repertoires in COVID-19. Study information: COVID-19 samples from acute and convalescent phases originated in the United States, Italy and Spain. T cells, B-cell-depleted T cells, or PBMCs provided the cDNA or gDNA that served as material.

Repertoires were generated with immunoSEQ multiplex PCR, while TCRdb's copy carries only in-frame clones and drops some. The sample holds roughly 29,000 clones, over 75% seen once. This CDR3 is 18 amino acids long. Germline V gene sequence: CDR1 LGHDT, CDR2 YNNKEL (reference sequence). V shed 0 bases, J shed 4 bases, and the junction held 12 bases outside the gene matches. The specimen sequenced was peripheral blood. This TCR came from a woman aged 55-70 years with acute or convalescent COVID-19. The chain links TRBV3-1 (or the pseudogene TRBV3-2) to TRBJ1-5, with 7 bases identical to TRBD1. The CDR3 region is CASSQDSRGDRYNQPQHF. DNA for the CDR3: TGTGCCAGCAGCCAAGATTCCCGTGGGGACAGATATAATCAGCCCCAGCATTTT.